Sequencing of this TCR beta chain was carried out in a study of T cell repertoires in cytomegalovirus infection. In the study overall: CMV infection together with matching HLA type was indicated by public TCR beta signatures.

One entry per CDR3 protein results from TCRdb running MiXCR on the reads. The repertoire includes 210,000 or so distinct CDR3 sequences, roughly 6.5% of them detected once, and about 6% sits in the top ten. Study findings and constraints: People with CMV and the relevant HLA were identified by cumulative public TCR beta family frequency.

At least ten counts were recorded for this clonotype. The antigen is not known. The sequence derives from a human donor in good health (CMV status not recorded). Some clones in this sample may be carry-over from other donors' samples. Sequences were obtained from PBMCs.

CDR3 residues: CASSGSVGEFF. The CDR3 DNA reads as TGTGCCAGCAGCGGGTCGGTAGGGGAGTTCTTC. The chain uses TRBV7-9 and TRBJ2-1; a possible D gene is TRBD1 (5 bases). Germline V CDR1 and CDR2: SEHNR, FQNEAQ (reference sequence). The CDR3 runs 11 residues. The ends were cut back, 5 bases at V and 14 bases at J, with 13 bases in the middle.